These 21 T cell receptor beta chains came from one sample sequenced in a study of T cell responses to AZD1222 COVID-19 vaccine. The method was immunoSEQ multiplex PCR; TCRdb's version includes in-frame clones alone and lacks a portion of them. There are about 76,000 clones in the sample; about three quarters occur only once, and 27% lies in the top ten. Material: peripheral blood, obtained 28 days after the second dose of the MenACWY control vaccine. The receptors were sampled from an adult who received the MenACWY meningococcal vaccine as a control.

V is TRBV7-2 and J is TRBJ1-1, with TRBD1 as a possible D gene (5 bases). CDR3 length: 13 amino acids. Between the trimmed V and J ends, which lost 4 bases and 4 bases, there was a span of 10 bases. The germline gives CDR1 SGHTA, CDR2 FQGNSA. Written as DNA, the CDR3 is TGTGCCAGCAGCTGGGGACCTACCACTGAAGCTTTCTTT. It is translated as CASSWGPTTEAFF.

V usage is TRBV2 and J usage is TRBJ2-5; TRBD2 matches at 8 bases. From germline, CDR1 is SNHLY and CDR2 FYNNEI. V lost 3 bases, J lost 4 bases, and 7 bases stayed unmatched. The length of the CDR3 is 15 residues. CDR3 DNA: TGTGCCAGCAGTGACACGGGAGGGCGTCGAGAGACCCAGTACTTC. This sequence encodes CASSDTGGRRETQYF.

This chain uses TRBV2 with TRBJ2-5, with D possibly TRBD1 on 6 matching bases. CDR3 size: 14 residues. The germline V gene encodes CDR1 SNHLY and CDR2 FYNNEI. V lost 4 bases and J lost 1, with 10 bases in between. The CDR3 bases are TGTGCCAGCAGTGGGGAAGGGGGCCAAGAGACCCAGTACTTC. Its protein is CASSGEGGQETQYF. The full variable domain, its missing parts supplied by reference TRBV2 and TRBJ2-5, is EPEVTQTPSHQVTQMGQEVILRCVPISNHLYFYWYRQILGQKVEFLVSFYNNEISEKSEIFDDQFSVERPDGSNFTLKIRSTKLEDSAMYFCASSGEGGQETQYFGPGTRLLVL.

This sequence joins TRBV27 and TRBJ2-3; TRBD2 matches 14 bases. This CDR3 spans 15 amino acids. Germline V lookup: CDR1 MNHEY, CDR2 SMNVEV (reference sequence). V shed 8 bases, J shed 6 bases, and the junction held 7 bases outside the gene matches. The CDR3 coding sequence is TGTGCCAGCGGGCGACTAGCGGGAGGGGTGGATACGCAGTATTTT. Translated: CASGRLAGGVDTQYF.

The chain combines TRBV6-2 or TRBV6-3 with TRBJ2-1; either TRBD1 or TRBD2 may supply D (5 bases each). The CDR3 covers 14 residues. Between the trimmed V and J ends, which lost 5 bases and 7 bases, there was a span of 15 bases. The germline gives CDR1 MNHEY, CDR2 SVGEGT. The CDR3 coding sequence is TGTGCCAGCAGTCTTACCGGGACGGGGAATGAGCAGTTCTTC. Amino acids: CASSLTGTGNEQFF.

This rearrangement joins TRBV6-1 to TRBJ1-6; D ambiguous. There are 12 residues in the CDR3. CDR1 and CDR2 (germline): MNHNS, SASEGT. Trimming removed 2 bases from V and 9 bases from J, with 5 bases in between. The CDR3 DNA sequence: TGTGCCAGCAGTGAAAGTGGTTCACCCCTCCACTTT. This gives the protein CASSESGSPLHF.

The J gene is TRBJ2-2, the V gene TRBV30; D is perhaps TRBD2 (7 bases). This CDR3 contains 16 residues. The germline V gene has CDR1 GTSNPN and CDR2 SVGIG (reference sequence). Trimming shortened V by 3 bases and J by 5 bases, and 19 bases separated the two germline ends. The CDR3 nucleotides read TGTGCCTGGAGCACGTACGGGGGGCTAGGGACCGGGGAGCTGTTTTTT. As protein: CAWSTYGGLGTGELFF.

This chain joins TRBV19 and TRBJ2-7, with D hard to call. From germline, CDR1 is LNHDA and CDR2 SQIVND (reference sequence). The CDR3 totals 12 residues. Trimming took 6 bases from V and 4 from J, leaving 10 bases between them. CDR3 nucleotides: TGTGCCAGTAGCCGGAACGGGTACGAGCAGTACTTC. This encodes CASSRNGYEQYF.

This sequence joins TRBV20-1 and TRBJ2-7; possible D gene TRBD1, 6 bases. Trimming pared 5 bases from V and 3 bases from J, leaving 8 bases between. The CDR3 is 11 residues long. CDR1 is DFQATT, CDR2 SNEGSKA, per germline (reference sequence). The CDR3 DNA sequence: TGCAGTGCTGGACAGTTCTACGAGCAGTACTTC. This translates into CSAGQFYEQYF.

V and J are TRBV4-3 and TRBJ1-4, with D perhaps TRBD1 (6 bases). From germline, CDR1 is LGHNA and CDR2 YSLEER. CDR3 length: 16 residues. V was pared by 0 bases and J by 5 bases, with 13 bases between. The CDR3 spells CASSQDPRTENEKLFF. The CDR3 region has the DNA TGCGCCAGCAGCCAAGATCCCCGGACAGAGAATGAAAAACTGTTTTTT.

The CDR3 loop reads CASSLEPGRSPLHF. CDR3 coding DNA: TGTGCCAGCAGCTTAGAACCGGGGAGATCACCCCTCCACTTT. This chain joins TRBV7-8 and TRBJ1-6, with D unclear. The CDR3 extends over 14 amino acids. Trimming removed 1 base at V and 10 bases at J, with 11 bases between. Germline V gene sequence: CDR1 SGHVS, CDR2 FQNEAQ. The whole variable domain, filled in from reference TRBV7-8 and TRBJ1-6, reads GAGVSQSPRYKVAKRGQDVALRCDPISGHVSLFWYQQALGQGPEFLTYFQNEAQLDKSGLPSDRFFAERPEGSVSTLKIQRTQQEDSAVYLCASSLEPGRSPLHFGNGTRLTVT.

This chain joins TRBV19 and TRBJ1-5; D unresolved. CDR3 length: 14 amino acids. V gave up 5 bases and J gave up 7 bases, with 15 bases separating them. CDR1 is LNHDA and CDR2 is SQIVND in the germline V gene (reference sequence). This chain's CDR3 is CASSSSEGGQPQHF. The CDR3 coding sequence is TGTGCCAGTAGTTCTTCGGAAGGCGGCCAGCCCCAGCATTTT.

This rearrangement joins TRBV7-2 to TRBJ2-1, with TRBD1 identical over 7 bases. This CDR3 spans 14 amino acids. V lost 3 bases, J lost 9 bases, and 8 bases stayed unmatched. From germline, CDR1 is SGHTA and CDR2 FQGNSA. The CDR3 sequence: CASSFGQAYSEQFF. CDR3 DNA sequence: TGTGCCAGCAGCTTTGGACAGGCTTATAGTGAGCAGTTCTTC.

The V and J genes are TRBV27 and TRBJ2-1, with 8 nucleotides matching TRBD1. The CDR3 runs 14 residues. J lost 12 bases, V lost 2 bases, and 9 bases had no gene match. Germline CDR1 reads MNHEY; CDR2 reads SMNVEV (reference sequence). This CDR3 reads CASSLQGALGGQFF. CDR3 sequence (DNA): TGTGCCAGCAGTTTACAGGGGGCGTTAGGGGGGCAGTTCTTC.

The chain couples TRBV7-8 to TRBJ2-2; D perhaps matches TRBD1 (6 bases). The V end lost 3 bases, the J end lost 1 base, and 9 bases lay between the germline ends. The CDR3 spans 15 residues. Germline loops: CDR1 SGHVS, CDR2 FQNEAQ. CDR3 DNA: TGTGCCAGCAGCTTGGTCAGGGGGAACACCGGGGAGCTGTTTTTT. Translated, it gives CASSLVRGNTGELFF.

The chain employs TRBV25-1 and TRBJ2-7; no firm D call. Trimming took off 3 bases at V and 2 bases at J, with 8 bases between the two ends. Germline V gene data show CDR1 as MGHDK and CDR2 as SYGVNS. This CDR3 has 13 amino acids. Written as DNA, the CDR3 is TGTGCCAGCAGTGATCAAACAGCCTACGAGCAGTACTTC. This gives the protein CASSDQTAYEQYF.

The chain employs TRBV2 and TRBJ1-2; 12 bases are a match to TRBD1. Trimming removed 5 bases from V and 1 base from J; junction bases left unmatched: 20. Germline V CDR1 and CDR2: SNHLY, FYNNEI. CDR3 length: 21 residues. The CDR3 sequence is CASSMGDRGLSETRYNYGYTF. CDR3 nucleotides: TGTGCCAGCAGTATGGGGGACAGGGGGCTATCTGAAACCCGATATAACTATGGCTACACCTTC.

This CDR3 is CASSQDRGQGYTF. The CDR3 nucleotides read TGTGCCAGCAGCCAGGACAGGGGGCAAGGCTACACCTTC. The genes are TRBV6-5 and TRBJ1-2; TRBD1 aligns across 11 bases. The CDR3 has 13 residues. Germline values: CDR1 MNHEY, CDR2 SVGAGI. V lost 6 bases, J lost 8 bases, and 5 bases stayed unmatched.

This clone is a singleton in its sample. The rearrangement joins TRBV12-3 or TRBV12-4 to TRBJ1-1; 8 bases match TRBD1. J gave up 7 bases and V 6 bases, and 4 bases lay outside the gene matches. The CDR3 length is 12 residues. The CDR3 DNA is TGTGCCAGCAGCTGGACAGGGTTTGAAGCTTTCTTT. Translating it yields CASSWTGFEAFF.

To note about this clone: Other DNA sequences in the sample encode the same CDR3. The rearrangement links TRBV19 to TRBJ2-3; TRBD1 might be the D (5 bases). V gave up 11 bases and J gave up 2 bases, with 17 bases separating them. CDR1 is LNHDA, CDR2 SQIVND, per germline (reference sequence). CDR3 length equals 14 residues. CDR3 loop: CASTRGGSTDTQYF. In DNA, the CDR3 is TGTGCCTCCACAAGGGGTGGGTCCACAGATACGCAGTATTTT.

The sample holds one count of this clone. In DNA, the CDR3 is TGTGCCAGCAGTGATCAGACTTCCCCAGAATATAATTCACCCCTCCACTTT. It is translated as CASSDQTSPEYNSPLHF. The rearrangement links TRBV6-4 to TRBJ1-6; no firm D call. Germline CDR1 MRHNA, CDR2 SNTAGT. The CDR3 is 17 amino acids. With 3 bases removed from V and 4 bases from J, the gap between germline ends came to 16 bases.